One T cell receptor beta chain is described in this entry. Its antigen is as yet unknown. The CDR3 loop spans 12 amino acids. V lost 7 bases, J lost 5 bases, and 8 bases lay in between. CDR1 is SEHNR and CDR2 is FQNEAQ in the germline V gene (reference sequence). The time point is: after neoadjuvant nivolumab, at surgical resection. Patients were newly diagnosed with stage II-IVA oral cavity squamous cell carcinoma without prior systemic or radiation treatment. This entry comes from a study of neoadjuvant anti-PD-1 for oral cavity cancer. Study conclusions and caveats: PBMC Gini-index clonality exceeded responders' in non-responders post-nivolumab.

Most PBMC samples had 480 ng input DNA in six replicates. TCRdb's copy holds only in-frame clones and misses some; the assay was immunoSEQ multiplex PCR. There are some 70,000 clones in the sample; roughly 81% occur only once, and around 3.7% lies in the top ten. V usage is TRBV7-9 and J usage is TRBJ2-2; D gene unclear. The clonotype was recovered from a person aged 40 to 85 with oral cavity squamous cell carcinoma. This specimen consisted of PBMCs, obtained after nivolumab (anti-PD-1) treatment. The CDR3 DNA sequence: TGTGCCAGCAACCCCGGGACCGGGGAGCTGTTTTTT. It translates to CASNPGTGELFF.